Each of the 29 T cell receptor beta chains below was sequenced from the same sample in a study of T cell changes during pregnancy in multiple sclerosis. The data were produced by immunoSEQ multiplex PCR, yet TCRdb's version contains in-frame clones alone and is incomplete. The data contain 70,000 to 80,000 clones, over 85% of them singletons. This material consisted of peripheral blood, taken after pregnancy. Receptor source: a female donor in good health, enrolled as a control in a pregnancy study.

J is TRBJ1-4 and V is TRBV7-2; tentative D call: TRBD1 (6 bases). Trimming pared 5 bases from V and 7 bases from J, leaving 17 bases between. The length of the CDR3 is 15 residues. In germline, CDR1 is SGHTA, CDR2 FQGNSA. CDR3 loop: CASSPWTSRGEKLFF. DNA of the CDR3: TGTGCCAGCAGCCCCTGGACAAGCAGGGGTGAAAAACTGTTTTTT.

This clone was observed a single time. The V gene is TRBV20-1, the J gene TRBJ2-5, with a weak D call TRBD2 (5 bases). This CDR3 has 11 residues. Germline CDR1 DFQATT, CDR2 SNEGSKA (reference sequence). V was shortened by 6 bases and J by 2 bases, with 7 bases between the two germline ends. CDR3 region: CSAEAQETQYF. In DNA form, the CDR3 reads TGCAGTGCGGAGGCTCAAGAGACCCAGTACTTC.

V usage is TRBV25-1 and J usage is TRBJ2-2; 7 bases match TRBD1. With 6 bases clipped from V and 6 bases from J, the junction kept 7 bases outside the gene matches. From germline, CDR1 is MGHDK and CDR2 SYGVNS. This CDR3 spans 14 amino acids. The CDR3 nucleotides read TGTGCCAGCAGCCCTGACAGGGAAGCCGGGGAGCTGTTTTTT. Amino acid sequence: CASSPDREAGELFF.

CDR3 amino acids: CASSSQGPYEQYF. The CDR3 DNA reads as TGTGCCAGCAGTTCCCAGGGTCCCTACGAGCAGTACTTC. This sequence joins TRBV28 and TRBJ2-7, with D perhaps TRBD1 (5 bases). Trimming shortened V by 4 bases and J by 2 bases, and 9 bases separated the two germline ends. CDR1 and CDR2 (germline): MDHEN, SYDVKM. The CDR3 loop spans 13 amino acids. The full variable domain, in which reference TRBV28 and TRBJ2-7 provide the parts outside the CDR3, is DVKVTQSSRYLVKRTGEKVFLECVQDMDHENMFWYRQDPGLGLRLIYFSYDVKMKEKGDIPEGYSVSREKKERFSLILESASTNQTSMYLCASSSQGPYEQYFGPGTRLTVT.

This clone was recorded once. In DNA form, the CDR3 reads TGTGCCAGCAGTTTACAAGCTCCCACAGATACGCAGTATTTT. Translated: CASSLQAPTDTQYF. V and J are TRBV27 and TRBJ2-3; D is unclear. This CDR3 spans 14 amino acids. V was trimmed by 2 bases and J by 2 bases, leaving 8 bases between them. The germline gives CDR1 MNHEY, CDR2 SMNVEV (reference sequence).

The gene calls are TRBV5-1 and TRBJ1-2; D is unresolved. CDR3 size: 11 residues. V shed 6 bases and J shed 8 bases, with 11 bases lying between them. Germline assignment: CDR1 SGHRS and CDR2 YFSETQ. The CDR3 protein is CASTRAGGYTF. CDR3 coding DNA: TGCGCCAGCACCCGGGCGGGGGGCTACACCTTC. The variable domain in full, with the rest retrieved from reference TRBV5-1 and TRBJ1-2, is KAGVTQTPRYLIKTRGQQVTLSCSPISGHRSVSWYQQTPGQGLQFLFEYFSETQRNKGNFPGRFSGRQFSNSRSEMNVSTLELGDSALYLCASTRAGGYTFGSGTRLTVV.

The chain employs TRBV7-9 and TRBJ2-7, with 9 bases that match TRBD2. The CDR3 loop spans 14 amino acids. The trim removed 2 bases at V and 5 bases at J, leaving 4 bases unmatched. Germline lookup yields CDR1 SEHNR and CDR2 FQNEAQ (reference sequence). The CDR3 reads CASSLMAGGHEQYF. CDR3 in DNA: TGTGCCAGCAGCTTAATGGCGGGAGGGCACGAGCAGTACTTC.

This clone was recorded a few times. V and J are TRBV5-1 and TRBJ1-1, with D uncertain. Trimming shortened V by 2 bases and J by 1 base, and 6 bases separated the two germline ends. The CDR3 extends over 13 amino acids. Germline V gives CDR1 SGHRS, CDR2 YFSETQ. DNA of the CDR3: TGCGCCAGCAGCTTAGGAGGGAACACTGAAGCTTTCTTT. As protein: CASSLGGNTEAFF.

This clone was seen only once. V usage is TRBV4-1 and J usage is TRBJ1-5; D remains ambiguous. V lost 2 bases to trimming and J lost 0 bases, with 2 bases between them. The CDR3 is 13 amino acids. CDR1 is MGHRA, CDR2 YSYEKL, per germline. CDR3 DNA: TGCGCCAGCAGCCAACATAGCAATCAGCCCCAGCATTTT. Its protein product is CASSQHSNQPQHF.

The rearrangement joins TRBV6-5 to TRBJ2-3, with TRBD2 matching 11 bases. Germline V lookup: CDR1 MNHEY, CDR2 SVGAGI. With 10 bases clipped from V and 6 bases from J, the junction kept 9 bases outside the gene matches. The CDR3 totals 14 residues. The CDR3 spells CATRTSGGGDTQYF. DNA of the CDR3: TGTGCCACCCGTACTAGCGGGGGTGGGGATACGCAGTATTTT.

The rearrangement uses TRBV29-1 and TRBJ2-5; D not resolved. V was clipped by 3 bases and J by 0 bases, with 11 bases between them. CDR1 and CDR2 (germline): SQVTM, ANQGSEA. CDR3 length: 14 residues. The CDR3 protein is CSVEKSANQETQYF. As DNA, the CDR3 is TGCAGCGTTGAGAAGTCAGCGAACCAAGAGACCCAGTACTTC.

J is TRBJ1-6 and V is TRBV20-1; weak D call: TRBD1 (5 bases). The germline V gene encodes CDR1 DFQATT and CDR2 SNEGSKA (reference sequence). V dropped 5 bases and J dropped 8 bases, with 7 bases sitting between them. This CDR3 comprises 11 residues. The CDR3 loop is CSALQDSPLHF. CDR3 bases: TGCAGTGCTTTACAGGATTCACCCCTCCACTTT.

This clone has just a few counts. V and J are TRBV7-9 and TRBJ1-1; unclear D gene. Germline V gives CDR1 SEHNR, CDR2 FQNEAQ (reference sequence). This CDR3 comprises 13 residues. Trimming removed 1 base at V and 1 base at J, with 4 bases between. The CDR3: CASSLEQNTEAFF. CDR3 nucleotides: TGTGCCAGCAGCTTAGAGCAGAACACTGAAGCTTTCTTT. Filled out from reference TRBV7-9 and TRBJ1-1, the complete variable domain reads DTGVSQNPRHKITKRGQNVTFRCDPISEHNRLYWYRQTLGQGPEFLTYFQNEAQLEKSRLLSDRFSAERPKGSFSTLEIQRTEQGDSAMYLCASSLEQNTEAFFGQGTRLTVV.

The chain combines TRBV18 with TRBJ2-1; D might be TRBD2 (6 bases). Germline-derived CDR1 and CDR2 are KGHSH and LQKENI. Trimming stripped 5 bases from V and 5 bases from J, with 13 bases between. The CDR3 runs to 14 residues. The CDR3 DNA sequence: TGTGCCAGCTCAAGGGAGGTTGTTAACAATGAGCAGTTCTTC. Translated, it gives CASSREVVNNEQFF. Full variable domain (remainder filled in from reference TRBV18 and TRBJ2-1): NAGVMQNPRHLVRRRGQEARLRCSPMKGHSHVYWYRQLPEEGLKFMVYLQKENIIDESGMPKERFSAEFPKEGPSILRIQQVVRGDSAAYFCASSREVVNNEQFFGPGTRLTVL.

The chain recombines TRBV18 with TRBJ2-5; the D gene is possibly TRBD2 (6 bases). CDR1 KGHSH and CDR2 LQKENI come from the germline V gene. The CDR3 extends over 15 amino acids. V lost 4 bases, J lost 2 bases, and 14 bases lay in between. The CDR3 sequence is CASSLGSGGQETQYF. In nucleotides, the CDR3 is TGTGCCAGCTCACTGGGATCAGGAGGGCAAGAGACCCAGTACTTC.

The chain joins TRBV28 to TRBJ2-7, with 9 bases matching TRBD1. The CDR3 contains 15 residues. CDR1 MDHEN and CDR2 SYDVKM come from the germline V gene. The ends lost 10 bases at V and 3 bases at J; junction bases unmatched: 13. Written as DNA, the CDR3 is TGTGCCACCCGAGGAGACAGGGGGAGATACTACGAGCAGTACTTC. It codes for CATRGDRGRYYEQYF.

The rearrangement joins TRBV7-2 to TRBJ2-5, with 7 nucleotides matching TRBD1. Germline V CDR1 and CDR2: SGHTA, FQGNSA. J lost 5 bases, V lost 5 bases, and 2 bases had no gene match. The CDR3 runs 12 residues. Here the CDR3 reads CASSTRGETQYF. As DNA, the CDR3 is TGTGCCAGCAGCACCAGGGGGGAGACCCAGTACTTC. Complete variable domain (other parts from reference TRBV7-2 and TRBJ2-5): GAGVSQSPSNKVTEKGKDVELRCDPISGHTALYWYRQSLGQGLEFLIYFQGNSAPDKSGLPSDRFSAERTGGSVSTLTIQRTQQEDSAVYLCASSTRGETQYFGPGTRLLVL.

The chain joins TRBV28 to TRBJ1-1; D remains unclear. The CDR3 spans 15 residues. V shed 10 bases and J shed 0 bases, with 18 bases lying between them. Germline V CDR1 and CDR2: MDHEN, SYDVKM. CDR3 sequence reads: CATIIGGRVNTEAFF. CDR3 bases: TGTGCCACAATTATCGGAGGGCGGGTGAACACTGAAGCTTTCTTT.

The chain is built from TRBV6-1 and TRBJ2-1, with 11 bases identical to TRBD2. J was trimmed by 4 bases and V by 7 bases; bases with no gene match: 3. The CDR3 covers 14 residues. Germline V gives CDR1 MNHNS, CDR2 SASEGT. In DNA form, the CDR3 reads TGTGCCAGCACCGGGACTAGCGGATACAATGAGCAGTTCTTC. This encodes CASTGTSGYNEQFF.

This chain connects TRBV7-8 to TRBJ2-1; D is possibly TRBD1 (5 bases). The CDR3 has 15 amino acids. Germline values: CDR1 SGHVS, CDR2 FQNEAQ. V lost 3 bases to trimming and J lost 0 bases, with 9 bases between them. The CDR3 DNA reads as TGTGCCAGCAGCTTGACAGTAAACTCCTACAATGAGCAGTTCTTC. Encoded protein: CASSLTVNSYNEQFF.

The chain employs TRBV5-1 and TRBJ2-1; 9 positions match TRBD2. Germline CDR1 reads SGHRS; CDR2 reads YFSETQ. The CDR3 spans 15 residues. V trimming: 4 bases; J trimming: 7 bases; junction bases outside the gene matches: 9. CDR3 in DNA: TGCGCCAGCAGCGTCGCGCTAGCGGGATGGAATGAGCAGTTCTTC. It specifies CASSVALAGWNEQFF. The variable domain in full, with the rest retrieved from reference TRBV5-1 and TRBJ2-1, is KAGVTQTPRYLIKTRGQQVTLSCSPISGHRSVSWYQQTPGQGLQFLFEYFSETQRNKGNFPGRFSGRQFSNSRSEMNVSTLELGDSALYLCASSVALAGWNEQFFGPGTRLTVL.

The CDR3: CASSLQNTEAFF. Written as DNA, the CDR3 is TGTGCCAGCAGTTTACAGAACACTGAAGCTTTCTTT. This sequence joins TRBV28 and TRBJ1-1, with D uncertain. The V gene's germline CDR1 is MDHEN and CDR2 SYDVKM. Trimming took off 2 bases at V and 1 base at J, with 2 bases between the two ends. The CDR3 runs to 12 residues.

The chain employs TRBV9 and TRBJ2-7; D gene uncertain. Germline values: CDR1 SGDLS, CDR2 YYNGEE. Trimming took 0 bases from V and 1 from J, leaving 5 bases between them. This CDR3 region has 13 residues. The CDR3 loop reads CASSVGESYEQYF. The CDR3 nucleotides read TGTGCCAGCAGCGTAGGTGAGTCCTACGAGCAGTACTTC.

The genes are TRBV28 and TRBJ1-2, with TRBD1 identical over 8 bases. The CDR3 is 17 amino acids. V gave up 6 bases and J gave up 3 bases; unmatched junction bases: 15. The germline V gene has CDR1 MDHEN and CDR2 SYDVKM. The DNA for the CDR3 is TGTGCCAGCAGCCGACTCGGCAGACAGGGGATCGACTATGGCTACACCTTC. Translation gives CASSRLGRQGIDYGYTF.

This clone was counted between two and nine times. In nucleotides, the CDR3 is TGTGCCAGCCCCCCCAGGGGCCAAGAGTCACCCCTCCACTTT. This gives the protein CASPPRGQESPLHF. This chain uses TRBV2 with TRBJ1-6, with D perhaps TRBD1 (6 bases). Germline values: CDR1 SNHLY, CDR2 FYNNEI. Trimming stripped 8 bases from V and 10 bases from J, with 18 bases between. The CDR3 contains 14 residues. The variable domain in full, with the rest retrieved from reference TRBV2 and TRBJ1-6, is EPEVTQTPSHQVTQMGQEVILRCVPISNHLYFYWYRQILGQKVEFLVSFYNNEISEKSEIFDDQFSVERPDGSNFTLKIRSTKLEDSAMYFCASPPRGQESPLHFGNGTRLTVT.

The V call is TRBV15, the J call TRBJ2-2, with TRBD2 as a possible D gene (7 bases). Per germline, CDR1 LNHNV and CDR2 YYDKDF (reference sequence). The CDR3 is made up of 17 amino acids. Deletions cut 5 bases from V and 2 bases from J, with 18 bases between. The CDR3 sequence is CATSPTKGGANTGELFF. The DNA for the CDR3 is TGTGCCACCAGCCCTACGAAGGGGGGGGCAAACACCGGGGAGCTGTTTTTT.

This chain's CDR3 is CATSSGGGLANNEQFF. In DNA, the CDR3 is TGTGCCACCAGCTCAGGTGGGGGACTAGCCAACAATGAGCAGTTCTTC. This rearrangement joins TRBV15 to TRBJ2-1; 9 bases fit TRBD2. V was clipped by 5 bases and J by 5 bases; unmatched bases: 10. The CDR3 has 16 amino acids. CDR1 LNHNV and CDR2 YYDKDF come from the germline V gene (reference sequence).

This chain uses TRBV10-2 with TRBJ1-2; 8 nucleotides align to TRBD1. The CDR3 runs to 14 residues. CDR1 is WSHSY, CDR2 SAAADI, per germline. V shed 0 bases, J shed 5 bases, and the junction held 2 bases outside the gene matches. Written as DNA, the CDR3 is TGCGCCAGCAGTGAGTCGACAGGGGCATATGGCTACACCTTC. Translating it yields CASSESTGAYGYTF.

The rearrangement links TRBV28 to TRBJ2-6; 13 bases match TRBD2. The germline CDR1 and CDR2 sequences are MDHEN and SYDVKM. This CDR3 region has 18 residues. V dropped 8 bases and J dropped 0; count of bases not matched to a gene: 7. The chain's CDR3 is CASGETSGRVSGANVLTF. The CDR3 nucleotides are TGTGCCAGCGGAGAAACTAGCGGGAGGGTCTCTGGGGCCAACGTCCTGACTTTC.